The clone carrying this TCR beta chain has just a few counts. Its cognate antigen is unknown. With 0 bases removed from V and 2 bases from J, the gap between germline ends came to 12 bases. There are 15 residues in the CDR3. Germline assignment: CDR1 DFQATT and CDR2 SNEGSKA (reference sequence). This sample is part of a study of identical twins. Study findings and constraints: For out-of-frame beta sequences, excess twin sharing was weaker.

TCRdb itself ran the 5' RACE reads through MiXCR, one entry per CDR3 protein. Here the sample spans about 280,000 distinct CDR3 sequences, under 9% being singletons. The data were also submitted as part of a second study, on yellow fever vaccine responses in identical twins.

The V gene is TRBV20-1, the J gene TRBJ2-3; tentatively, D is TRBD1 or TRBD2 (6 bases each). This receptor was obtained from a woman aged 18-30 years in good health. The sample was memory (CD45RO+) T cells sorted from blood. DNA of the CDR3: TGCAGTGCTAGAGATTACCCGGGGGCCACAGATACGCAGTATTTT. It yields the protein CSARDYPGATDTQYF.